Presented here are 6 T cell receptor beta chains from one specimen sequenced in a study of response to subunit inactivated influenza vaccine. A single record per CDR3 protein comes from TCRdb applying MiXCR to the RT-PCR reads. Of some 500,000 distinct CDR3 sequences listed, roughly 25% are singletons. Source: CD4+ T cells sorted from PBMCs, taken roughly 5 days after vaccination. Receptor source: a man aged 45 to 65 who received an inactivated influenza vaccine.

This sequence joins TRBV4-3 and TRBJ2-2, with 8 bases lining up with TRBD1. V shed 3 bases, J shed 2 bases, and the junction held 5 bases outside the gene matches. The CDR3 extends over 16 amino acids. Germline-derived CDR1 and CDR2 are LGHNA and YSLEER. CDR3 bases: TGCGCCAGCAGCCAGCGGGACAGGAGTAACACCGGGGAGCTGTTTTTT. This encodes CASSQRDRSNTGELFF.

V usage is TRBV7-2 and J usage is TRBJ2-7; D unclear. The CDR3 consists of 13 residues. Trimming removed 5 bases from V and 5 bases from J, with 13 bases in between. Germline loops: CDR1 SGHTA, CDR2 FQGNSA. Written as DNA, the CDR3 is TGTGCCAGCAGCCCGCAACGGGTTCACGAGCAGTACTTC. It is translated as CASSPQRVHEQYF. Full variable domain (remainder filled in from reference TRBV7-2 and TRBJ2-7): GAGVSQSPSNKVTEKGKDVELRCDPISGHTALYWYRQSLGQGLEFLIYFQGNSAPDKSGLPSDRFSAERTGGSVSTLTIQRTQQEDSAVYLCASSPQRVHEQYFGPGTRLTVT.

The chain employs TRBV12-3 or TRBV12-4 and TRBJ1-4; maybe TRBD1 (5 bases). The CDR3 has 14 residues. Trimming took off 7 bases at V and 4 bases at J, with 13 bases between the two ends. CDR3 region: CASTPGGFNEKLFF. The CDR3 DNA reads as TGTGCCAGCACGCCGGGGGGATTTAATGAAAAACTGTTTTTT.

The chain couples TRBV7-8 to TRBJ1-2; a weak D match, TRBD1 (5 bases). The V end lost 3 bases, the J end lost 8 bases, and 16 bases lay between the germline ends. CDR3 length: 14 amino acids. Germline V gene data show CDR1 as SGHVS and CDR2 as FQNEAQ. As DNA, the CDR3 is TGTGCCAGCAGCTTCACGGACACGTTGGGAGGCTACACCTTC. Protein sequence: CASSFTDTLGGYTF.

The rearrangement links TRBV7-2 to TRBJ2-3; 7 bases agree with TRBD2. The CDR3 runs 16 residues. The ends lost 1 base at V and 4 bases at J; junction bases unmatched: 8. In germline, CDR1 is SGHTA, CDR2 FQGNSA. This CDR3 is CASSLGGGRIPDTQYF. The DNA of the CDR3 is TGTGCCAGCAGCTTAGGAGGCGGGAGAATCCCAGATACGCAGTATTTT.

The V gene is TRBV14, the J gene TRBJ1-1; no clear D. Germline V gives CDR1 SGHDN, CDR2 FVKESK. V gave up 2 bases and J gave up 7 bases, with 8 bases separating them. CDR3 length: 12 amino acids. CDR3 nucleotides: TGTGCCAGCAGCCAACAGTTGGGTGAAGCTTTCTTT. This sequence encodes CASSQQLGEAFF.